This T cell receptor beta chain is from a study of cytomegalovirus exposure and HLA in healthy donors. The study, taken as a whole, reports: Altogether, 164 TCR beta chains were recorded as cytomegalovirus-associated. Some public TCRs appeared in many individuals, while most sequences were rare. In vitro checks showed that a few CMV-associated chains really do target CMV antigens.

Concerning this clone itself: Its antigen remains unknown.

This CDR3 contains 11 residues. Germline loops: CDR1 SGHRS, CDR2 YFSETQ. V was trimmed by 3 bases and J by 3 bases, leaving 3 bases between them. The method was immunoSEQ multiplex PCR; TCRdb's version includes in-frame clones alone and lacks a portion of them. The repertoire holds over 150,000 clones, with roughly 91% as singletons. This TCR derives from a woman aged 18-29 years in good health and CMV-seropositive. Material: PBMCs. The rearrangement joins TRBV5-1 to TRBJ1-1; D is unclear. The CDR3 here is CASSSDTEAFF. CDR3 in DNA: TGCGCCAGCAGCTCCGACACTGAAGCTTTCTTT. Full variable domain (remainder filled in from reference TRBV5-1 and TRBJ1-1): KAGVTQTPRYLIKTRGQQVTLSCSPISGHRSVSWYQQTPGQGLQFLFEYFSETQRNKGNFPGRFSGRQFSNSRSEMNVSTLELGDSALYLCASSSDTEAFFGQGTRLTVV.